The T cell receptor (beta chain) under discussion was sequenced for a study of radiotherapy plus CTLA-4 blockade in lung cancer. CDR3 size: 11 residues. Germline V gene sequence: CDR1 MRHNA, CDR2 SNTAGT. After removal of 11 bases from V and 9 bases from J, the junction contained 8 bases not matched to a gene. TCRdb keeps only in-frame clones here, not all; method: immunoSEQ multiplex PCR. In the table there are about 45,000 clones, around 70% of which are singletons. Comments on this clone: The antigen remains undetermined.

General study findings and limits: Early blood T cell clone dynamics reportedly forecast response best, with interferon-beta. Among blood TCR repertoires after radiotherapy plus ipilimumab, tumor-derived clones expanded.

This sequence originates from a human donor with non-small cell lung cancer who had a partial response to radiotherapy plus ipilimumab. The V call is TRBV6-4, the J call TRBJ2-3, with TRBD1 matching 7 bases. This specimen consisted of peripheral blood, obtained from a patient treated with radiotherapy plus ipilimumab. The CDR3, as DNA: TGTGCCCCACAGGGGCTCTACACGCAGTATTTT. Protein product: CAPQGLYTQYF.